The 22 T cell receptor beta chains below were found in one sample sequenced in a study of blood T cell repertoires in COVID-19 (dated by TCRdb to the early 2020s). Libraries were prepared through the immunoSEQ multiplex PCR assay. Drawn from immuneACCESS, this table holds only the in-frame rearrangements with V and J called that TCRdb kept. Clones are partly lost; checked studies trace under half to an unresolved V gene and leave the rest unexplained. This sample lists more than 70,000 clones; about 86% were detected once. The ten largest make up 18% of the sample. Sequenced material: peripheral blood. The receptors were sampled from a woman older than 75 with acute or convalescent COVID-19.

V and J are TRBV3-1 (or the pseudogene TRBV3-2) and TRBJ1-1, with 8 nucleotides matching TRBD1. V trimming: 1 base; J trimming: 4 bases; junction bases outside the gene matches: 8. Germline V gene lookup returns CDR1 LGHDT and CDR2 YNNKEL (reference sequence). The CDR3 extends over 16 amino acids. The CDR3 DNA reads TGTGCCAGCAGCCAAGGTACTGGGACAGGTGGCACTGAAGCTTTCTTT. Translated, it gives CASSQGTGTGGTEAFF.

This clone has only a few counts. The rearrangement uses TRBV9 and TRBJ1-2; 9 positions agree with TRBD1. Germline V gene lookup returns CDR1 SGDLS and CDR2 YYNGEE. This CDR3 comprises 16 residues. With 0 bases clipped from V and 8 bases from J, the junction kept 11 bases outside the gene matches. The CDR3 DNA reads TGTGCCAGCAGCGTAGGCCCCACGGACAGGGGAGGCGGCTACACCTTC. This encodes CASSVGPTDRGGGYTF.

V gene TRBV9 combines with J gene TRBJ1-2; 9 bases line up with TRBD1. Germline V gene sequence: CDR1 SGDLS, CDR2 YYNGEE. V shed 6 bases, J shed 6 bases, and the junction held 6 bases outside the gene matches. The CDR3 covers 13 residues. CDR3 coding DNA: TGTGCCAGCACTTCCGGGACAGGGCATGGCTACACCTTC. Protein sequence: CASTSGTGHGYTF.

This chain links TRBV1 with TRBJ2-7; the D call in the table, TRBD1, was not verified against the DNA. TRBV1 is an annotated pseudogene. This CDR3 region has 15 residues. The CDR3 nucleotides read TGCACCAGCAGCCAAGGGGGACAGGGGCACCTGGAGCAGTACTTC. Amino acid sequence: CTSSQGGQGHLEQYF.

The J gene is TRBJ2-7, the V gene TRBV5-6; D unresolved. Per germline, CDR1 SGHDT and CDR2 YYEEEE. With 4 bases removed from V and 2 bases from J, the gap between germline ends came to 7 bases. The CDR3 covers 12 residues. CDR3 DNA sequence: TGTGCCAGCAGCCGCAGGACCTACGAGCAGTACTTC. Translation: CASSRRTYEQYF.

The V call is TRBV5-1, the J call TRBJ2-7, with D maybe TRBD1 (6 bases). This CDR3 comprises 14 residues. V lost 0 bases and J lost 7, with 14 bases in between. Germline CDR1 SGHRS, CDR2 YFSETQ. CDR3 amino acids: CASSLGSGAREQYF. DNA for the CDR3: TGCGCCAGCAGCTTGGGGTCAGGGGCGCGGGAGCAGTACTTC.

The chain recombines TRBV6-5 with TRBJ1-5, with D uncertain. This CDR3 region has 13 residues. Germline V gene lookup returns CDR1 MNHEY and CDR2 SVGAGI. V lost 7 bases and J 1 base, leaving 8 bases between the germline ends. CDR3 loop: CASTRESNQPQHF. For the CDR3, the DNA is TGTGCCAGCACCCGAGAGAGCAATCAGCCCCAGCATTTT.

V usage is TRBV7-2 and J usage is TRBJ1-2, with 9 bases identical to TRBD1. The germline gives CDR1 SGHTA, CDR2 FQGNSA. The CDR3 contains 14 residues. The ends lost 1 base at V and 4 bases at J; junction bases unmatched: 1. The CDR3 nucleotides are TGTGCCAGCAGCTTAGACAGGGGGCCCTATGGCTACACCTTC. Protein product: CASSLDRGPYGYTF. The full variable domain, completed using reference TRBV7-2 and TRBJ1-2, is GAGVSQSPSNKVTEKGKDVELRCDPISGHTALYWYRQSLGQGLEFLIYFQGNSAPDKSGLPSDRFSAERTGGSVSTLTIQRTQQEDSAVYLCASSLDRGPYGYTFGSGTRLTVV.

The chain recombines TRBV7-9 with TRBJ2-7, with D maybe TRBD1 (5 bases). This CDR3 is built from 17 residues. V gave up 1 base and J gave up 2 bases, with 18 bases separating them. Germline V gene lookup returns CDR1 SEHNR and CDR2 FQNEAQ (reference sequence). The CDR3 here is CASSLGMARDYAYEQYF. Here the CDR3 DNA reads TGTGCCAGCAGCTTAGGGATGGCCAGGGATTACGCCTACGAGCAGTACTTC. Looking up the rest from reference TRBV7-9 and TRBJ2-7 gives the full variable domain: DTGVSQNPRHKITKRGQNVTFRCDPISEHNRLYWYRQTLGQGPEFLTYFQNEAQLEKSRLLSDRFSAERPKGSFSTLEIQRTEQGDSAMYLCASSLGMARDYAYEQYFGPGTRLTVT.

For the CDR3, the DNA is TGTGCCAGTAGCAGCCAACACAGGGGGCGAGGAGATACGCAGTATTTT. It encodes CASSSQHRGRGDTQYF. The chain is built from TRBV19 and TRBJ2-3; 9 nucleotides match TRBD1. The germline gives CDR1 LNHDA, CDR2 SQIVND (reference sequence). The CDR3 is made up of 16 amino acids. With 6 bases clipped from V and 5 bases from J, the junction kept 12 bases outside the gene matches.

This chain joins TRBV6-6 and TRBJ2-2, with 7 bases that match TRBD2. The CDR3 loop spans 15 amino acids. V trimming: 2 bases; J trimming: 6 bases; junction bases outside the gene matches: 6. CDR1 and CDR2 (germline): MNHNY, SVGAGI (reference sequence). The CDR3 DNA reads as TGTGCCAGCAGTTACCGGGAGGTAGGGGCCGGGGAGCTGTTTTTT. This gives the protein CASSYREVGAGELFF.

The J gene is TRBJ2-7, the V gene TRBV29-1; 11 bases fit TRBD1. Trimming cost V 4 bases and J 3 bases; bases outside gene matches: 5. The CDR3 is 14 residues long. CDR1 and CDR2 from the germline V gene are SQVTM and ANQGSEA. This CDR3 reads CSVGRDRGVYEQYF. Written as DNA, the CDR3 is TGCAGCGTTGGACGGGACAGGGGGGTCTACGAGCAGTACTTC.

The chain has TRBV19 and TRBJ1-2; no clear D. The CDR3 loop spans 14 amino acids. CDR1 and CDR2 (germline): LNHDA, SQIVND (reference sequence). Trimming left V 10 bases short and J 4 bases short, with 19 bases between. CDR3 protein: CATHVPHGVYGYTF. The CDR3 DNA follows: TGTGCCACCCACGTCCCCCACGGAGTCTATGGCTACACCTTC.

This chain links TRBV5-1 with TRBJ2-7; D might be TRBD1 (5 bases). Germline loops: CDR1 SGHRS, CDR2 YFSETQ. This CDR3 region has 15 residues. The V gene lost 1 base and the J gene lost 6 bases, with 17 bases spanning the gap. This CDR3 reads CASSLLGQVLGEQYF. The CDR3, as DNA: TGCGCCAGCAGCTTGCTGGGGCAGGTTTTAGGCGAGCAGTACTTC.

The gene calls are TRBV18 and TRBJ2-7; 7 nucleotides match TRBD1. Germline V CDR1 and CDR2: KGHSH, LQKENI. The trim removed 3 bases at V and 2 bases at J, leaving 10 bases unmatched. The CDR3 consists of 16 residues. CDR3: CASSPFGQAQTYEQYF. For the CDR3, the DNA is TGTGCCAGCTCACCTTTCGGACAGGCTCAAACCTACGAGCAGTACTTC.

The chain recombines TRBV19 with TRBJ1-2; 10 nucleotides line up with TRBD1. Germline loops: CDR1 LNHDA, CDR2 SQIVND (reference sequence). This CDR3 region has 15 residues. J lost 3 bases, V lost 6 bases, and 7 bases had no gene match. CDR3 residues: CASSLRQGADYGYTF. CDR3 sequence (DNA): TGTGCCAGTAGCCTCAGACAGGGGGCGGACTATGGCTACACCTTC. The full variable domain, completed using reference TRBV19 and TRBJ1-2, is DGGITQSPKYLFRKEGQNVTLSCEQNLNHDAMYWYRQDPGQGLRLIYYSQIVNDFQKGDIAEGYSVSREKKESFPLTVTSAQKNPTAFYLCASSLRQGADYGYTFGSGTRLTVV.

The chain employs TRBV27 and TRBJ1-2; no clear D. There are 15 residues in the CDR3. CDR1 and CDR2 from the germline V gene are MNHEY and SMNVEV (reference sequence). V lost 5 bases to trimming and J lost 0 bases, with 13 bases between them. As DNA, the CDR3 is TGTGCCAGCAGTCTTCAGTTTACCGCTAACTATGGCTACACCTTC. This codes for CASSLQFTANYGYTF.

The V call is TRBV24-1, the J call TRBJ1-2; tentatively, D is TRBD1 (5 bases). The germline V gene has CDR1 KGHDR and CDR2 SFDVKD. Deletions cut 4 bases from V and 2 bases from J, with 13 bases between. This CDR3 region has 15 residues. The CDR3 nucleotides read TGTGCCACCAGTGACTCCAGGAGGGGCAACTATGGCTACACCTTC. As protein: CATSDSRRGNYGYTF.

The J gene is TRBJ2-5, the V gene TRBV2; 8 nucleotides align to TRBD1. The CDR3 is 12 residues long. The junction had 2 bases not matched to a gene; V was cut back by 6 bases and J by 5 bases. The V gene's germline CDR1 is SNHLY and CDR2 FYNNEI. CDR3 nucleotide sequence: TGTGCCAGCAGCAGGACAGGGGAGACCCAGTACTTC. Amino acids: CASSRTGETQYF.

This rearrangement joins TRBV7-3 to TRBJ1-6; D remains unclear. This CDR3 spans 15 amino acids. V was clipped by 1 base and J by 9 bases, with 13 bases between them. Germline-derived CDR1 and CDR2 are SGHTA and FQGTGA. CDR3 DNA: TGTGCCAGCAGCTTAAAAGGTTGGGGAGGTTCACCCCTCCACTTT. This sequence encodes CASSLKGWGGSPLHF.

The V call is TRBV7-2, the J call TRBJ2-2; 12 bases are shared with TRBD2. V shed 5 bases, J shed 4 bases, and the junction held 5 bases outside the gene matches. This CDR3 is built from 16 residues. Per germline, CDR1 SGHTA and CDR2 FQGNSA. CDR3 loop: CASSPTSGGPTGELFF. DNA of the CDR3: TGTGCCAGCAGCCCTACTAGCGGGGGGCCCACCGGGGAGCTGTTTTTT.

This clone appeared once. V gene TRBV7-2 combines with J gene TRBJ2-3, with 8 bases that match TRBD1. V gave up 6 bases and J gave up 2 bases; unmatched junction bases: 4. This CDR3 contains 14 residues. Germline V lookup: CDR1 SGHTA, CDR2 FQGNSA. The CDR3 is CASSPGQDTDTQYF. The CDR3 coding sequence is TGTGCCAGCAGTCCGGGACAGGACACAGATACGCAGTATTTT.